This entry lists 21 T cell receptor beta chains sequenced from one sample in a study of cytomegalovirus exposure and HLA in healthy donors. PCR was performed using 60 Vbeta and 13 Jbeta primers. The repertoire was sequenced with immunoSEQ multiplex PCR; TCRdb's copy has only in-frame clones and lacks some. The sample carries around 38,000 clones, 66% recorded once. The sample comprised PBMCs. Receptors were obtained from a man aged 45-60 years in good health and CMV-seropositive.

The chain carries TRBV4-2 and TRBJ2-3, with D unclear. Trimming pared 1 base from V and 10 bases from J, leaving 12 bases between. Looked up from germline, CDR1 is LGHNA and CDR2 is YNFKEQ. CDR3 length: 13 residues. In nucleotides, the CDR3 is TGTGCCAGCAGCCAAGTCCTCCTGGCGGCGCAGTATTTT. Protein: CASSQVLLAAQYF.

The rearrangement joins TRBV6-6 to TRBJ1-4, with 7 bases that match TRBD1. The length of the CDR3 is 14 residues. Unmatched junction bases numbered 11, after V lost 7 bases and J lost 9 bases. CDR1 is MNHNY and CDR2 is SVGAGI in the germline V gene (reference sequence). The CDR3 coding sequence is TGTGCCAGCACCGAGGGACAGCCTTCTCAAAAACTGTTTTTT. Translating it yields CASTEGQPSQKLFF.

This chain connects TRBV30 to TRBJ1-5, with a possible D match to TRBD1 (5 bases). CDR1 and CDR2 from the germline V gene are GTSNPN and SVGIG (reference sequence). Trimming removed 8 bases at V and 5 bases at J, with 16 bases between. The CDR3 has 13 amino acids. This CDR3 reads CAVGLGTDQPQHF. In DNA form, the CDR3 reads TGTGCCGTAGGACTAGGGACGGATCAGCCCCAGCATTTT. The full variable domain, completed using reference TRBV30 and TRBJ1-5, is SQTIHQWPATLVQPVGSPLSLECTVEGTSNPNLYWYRQAAGRGLQLLFYSVGIGQISSEVPQNLSASRPQDRQFILSSKKLLLSDSGFYLCAVGLGTDQPQHFGDGTRLSIL.

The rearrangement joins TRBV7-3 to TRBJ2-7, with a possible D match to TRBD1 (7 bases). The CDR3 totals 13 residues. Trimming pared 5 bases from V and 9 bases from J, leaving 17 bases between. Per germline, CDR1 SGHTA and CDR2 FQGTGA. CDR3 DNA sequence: TGTGCCAGCAGCACCCAGGGCGGGACAGCGCAGTACTTC. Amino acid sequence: CASSTQGGTAQYF.

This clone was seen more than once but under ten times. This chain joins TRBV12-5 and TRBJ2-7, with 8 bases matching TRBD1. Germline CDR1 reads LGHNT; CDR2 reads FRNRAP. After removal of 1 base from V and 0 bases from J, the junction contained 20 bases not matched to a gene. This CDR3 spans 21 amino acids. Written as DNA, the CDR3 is TGTGCTAGTGGTTTGGACAGGGGGACAGTCGGATTTGTCCAGAGCTCCTACGAGCAGTACTTC. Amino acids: CASGLDRGTVGFVQSSYEQYF.

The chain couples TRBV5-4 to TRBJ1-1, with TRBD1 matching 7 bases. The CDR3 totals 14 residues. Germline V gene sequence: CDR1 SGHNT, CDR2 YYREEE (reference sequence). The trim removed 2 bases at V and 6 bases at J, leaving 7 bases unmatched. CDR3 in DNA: TGTGCCAGCAGCTTAGGGGGCAGGGATGCTGAAGCTTTCTTT. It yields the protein CASSLGGRDAEAFF.

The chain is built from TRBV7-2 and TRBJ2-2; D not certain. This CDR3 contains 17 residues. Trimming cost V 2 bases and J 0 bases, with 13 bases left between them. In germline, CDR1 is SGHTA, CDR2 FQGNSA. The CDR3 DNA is TGTGCCAGCAGCTTACGTGCGCCGTTCGCGAACACCGGGGAGCTGTTTTTT. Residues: CASSLRAPFANTGELFF.

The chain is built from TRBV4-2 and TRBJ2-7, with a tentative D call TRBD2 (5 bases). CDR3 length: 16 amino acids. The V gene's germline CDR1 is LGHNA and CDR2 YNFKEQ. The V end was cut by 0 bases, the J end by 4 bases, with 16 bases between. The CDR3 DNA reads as TGTGCCAGCAGCCAAGATCCCTCTGGAAGAGGGTACGAGCAGTACTTC. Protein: CASSQDPSGRGYEQYF.

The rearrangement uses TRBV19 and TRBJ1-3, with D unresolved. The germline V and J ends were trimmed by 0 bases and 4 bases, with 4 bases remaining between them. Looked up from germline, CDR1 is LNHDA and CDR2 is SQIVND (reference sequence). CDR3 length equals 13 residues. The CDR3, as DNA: TGTGCCAGTAGTATAGATGAGGGAAACACCATATATTTT. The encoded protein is CASSIDEGNTIYF.

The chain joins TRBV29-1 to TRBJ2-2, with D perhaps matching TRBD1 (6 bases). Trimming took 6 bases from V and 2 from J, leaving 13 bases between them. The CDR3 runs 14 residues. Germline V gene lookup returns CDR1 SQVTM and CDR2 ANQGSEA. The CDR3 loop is CSVTGHDNTGELFF. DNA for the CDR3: TGCAGCGTAACGGGACACGATAACACCGGGGAGCTGTTTTTT.

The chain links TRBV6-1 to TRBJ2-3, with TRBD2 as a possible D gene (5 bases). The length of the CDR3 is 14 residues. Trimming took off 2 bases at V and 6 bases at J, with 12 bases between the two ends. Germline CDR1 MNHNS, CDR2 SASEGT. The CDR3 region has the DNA TGTGCCAGCAGTGAATCAGTAGCGCAGGATACGCAGTATTTT. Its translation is CASSESVAQDTQYF.

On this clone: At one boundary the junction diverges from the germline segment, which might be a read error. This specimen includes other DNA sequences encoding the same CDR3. CDR3 nucleotide sequence: TGTGCCAGCAGCCTCGACAGGGGGAACACTGAGGCTTTCTTT. It encodes CASSLDRGNTEAFF. The J gene is TRBJ1-1, the V gene TRBV13, with 9 bases that match TRBD1. This CDR3 region has 14 residues. Per the germline V gene, CDR1 is PRHDT and CDR2 is FYEKMQ (reference sequence).

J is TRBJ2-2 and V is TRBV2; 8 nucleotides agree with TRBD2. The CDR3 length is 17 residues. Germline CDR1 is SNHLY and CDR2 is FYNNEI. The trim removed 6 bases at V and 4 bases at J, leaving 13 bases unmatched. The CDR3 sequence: CASRGGGPSFGTGELFF. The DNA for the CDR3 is TGTGCCAGCAGAGGCGGGGGGCCCTCCTTTGGCACCGGGGAGCTGTTTTTT.

The CDR3, as DNA: TGTGCCAGCCGGGACAGCGTAGAGACCCAGTACTTC. Its protein is CASRDSVETQYF. The J gene is TRBJ2-5, the V gene TRBV28; 7 bases align to TRBD1. CDR3 size: 12 residues. Germline V gene data show CDR1 as MDHEN and CDR2 as SYDVKM. V lost 8 bases and J lost 4; bases outside the gene matches: 4.

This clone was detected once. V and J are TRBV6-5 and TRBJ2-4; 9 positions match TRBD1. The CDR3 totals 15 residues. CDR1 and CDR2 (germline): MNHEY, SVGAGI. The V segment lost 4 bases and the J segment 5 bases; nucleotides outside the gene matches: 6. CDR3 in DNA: TGTGCCAGCAGTTCCCCGACAGGGGGAGAAAACATTCAGTACTTC. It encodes CASSSPTGGENIQYF.

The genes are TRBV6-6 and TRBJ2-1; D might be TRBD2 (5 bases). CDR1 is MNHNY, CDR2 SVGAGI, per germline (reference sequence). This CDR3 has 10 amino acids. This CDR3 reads CASGRGEQFF. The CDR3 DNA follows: TGTGCAAGCGGACGGGGTGAGCAGTTCTTC.

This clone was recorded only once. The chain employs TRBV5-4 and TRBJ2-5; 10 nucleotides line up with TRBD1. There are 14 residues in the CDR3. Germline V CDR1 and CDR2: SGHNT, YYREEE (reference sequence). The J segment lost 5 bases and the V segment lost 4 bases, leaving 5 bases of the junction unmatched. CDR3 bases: TGTGCCAGCAGCACTCCGGGACAGGGGGAGACCCAGTACTTC. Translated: CASSTPGQGETQYF.

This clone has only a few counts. Here the CDR3 reads CASSLEGGPQGKLAKNIQYF. CDR3 nucleotides: TGTGCCAGCAGCTTAGAGGGGGGGCCCCAGGGGAAACTAGCCAAAAACATTCAGTACTTC. This chain links TRBV11-2 with TRBJ2-4; possible D gene TRBD2, 7 bases. The CDR3 spans 20 residues. Germline values: CDR1 SGHAT, CDR2 FQNNGV. V was cut by 0 bases and J by 0 bases, with 21 bases left in between.

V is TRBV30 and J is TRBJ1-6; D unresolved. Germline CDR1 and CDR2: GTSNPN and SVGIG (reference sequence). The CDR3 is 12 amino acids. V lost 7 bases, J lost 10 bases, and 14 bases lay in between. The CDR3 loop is CASERAPSPLHF. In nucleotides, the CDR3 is TGTGCCTCGGAGCGGGCCCCATCACCCCTCCACTTT.

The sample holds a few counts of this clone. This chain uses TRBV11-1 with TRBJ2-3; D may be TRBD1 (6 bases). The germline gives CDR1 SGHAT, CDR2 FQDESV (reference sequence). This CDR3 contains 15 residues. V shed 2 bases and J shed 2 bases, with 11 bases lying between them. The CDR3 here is CASSLLNRDTDTQYF. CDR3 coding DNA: TGTGCCAGCAGCTTATTAAACAGGGACACAGATACGCAGTATTTT.

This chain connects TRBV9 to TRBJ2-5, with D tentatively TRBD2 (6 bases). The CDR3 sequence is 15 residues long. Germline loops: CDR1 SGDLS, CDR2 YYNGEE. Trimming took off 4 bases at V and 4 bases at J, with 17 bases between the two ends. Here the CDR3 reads CASSTTGTWGETQYF. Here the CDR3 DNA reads TGTGCCAGCAGCACCACCGGGACTTGGGGAGAGACCCAGTACTTC.